This TCR beta chain is drawn from a study of regulatory T cells in long-lasting Graves disease. Study context: Positivity for TSH receptor antibodies plus over 5 years of antithyroid drugs meant persistent Graves' disease.

For TCR beta, libraries came from iRepertoire HTBI primers and Arm-PCR of CDR3 regions. TCRdb re-analysed the multiplex PCR reads in MiXCR, keeping a single row per CDR3 protein. Of roughly 500,000 distinct CDR3 sequences listed, 20% to 25% are singletons. The CDR3 is 15 amino acids. Germline loops: CDR1 SGHAT, CDR2 FQNNGV. V was cut by 1 base and J by 4 bases, with 13 bases left in between. Indicated time point: persistent/refractory GD, antithyroid drugs over 5 years with positive TRAb. RNA isolated from PBMCs was used to make the TCR library. This clonotype appeared many times. This receptor was taken from a female donor with Graves disease. The chain couples TRBV11-2 to TRBJ1-1; D might be TRBD1 (5 bases). The sequencing here drew on peripheral blood mononuclear cells (PBMCs), taken when the disease was refractory, from a patient treated with antithyroid drugs. The CDR3 protein is CASSLALRGGTEAFF. In DNA form, the CDR3 reads TGTGCCAGCAGCTTAGCCCTACGGGGGGGCACTGAAGCTTTCTTT.